The clone carrying this T cell receptor beta chain was seen just once. The entry originates in a study of graft-versus-host responses after intestinal transplantation. Using immunoSEQ multiplex PCR, the repertoire was profiled, and TCRdb retains in-frame clones only, with some absent. This sample yields about 45,000 clones, of which 91% are seen a single time; around 4.8% belongs to the top ten. V was clipped by 2 bases and J by 5 bases; unmatched bases: 6. The germline gives CDR1 SGHTA, CDR2 FQGNSA. CDR3 length equals 17 residues. This sequence joins TRBV7-2 and TRBJ2-2, with 12 bases identical to TRBD2. The sequence was collected from a human patient who received an intestinal transplant, so some T cells may come from the graft donor. The sequences come from PBMCs, collected 524 days after transplant. As DNA, the CDR3 is TGTGCCAGCAGCTTACTAGCGGGAGGGCCTAGGACCGGGGAGCTGTTTTTT. Its translation is CASSLLAGGPRTGELFF.